Only a few counts were recorded for the clone carrying this TCR beta chain. The data belong to a study of regulatory T cells in long-lasting Graves disease. On the study more broadly: Persistent cases were those of Graves' disease that involved over 5 years of antithyroid drugs with positive TSH receptor antibodies.

Time point reported: persistent/refractory GD, antithyroid drugs over 5 years with positive TRAb. PBMC RNA was the source of the TCR library. Building the TCR beta libraries relied on iRepertoire HTBI primers, and CDR3 regions underwent Arm-PCR. TCRdb redid the calling of the multiplex PCR reads with MiXCR, one entry per CDR3 protein. The table lists over 250,000 distinct CDR3 sequences, around 21% of them singletons. V lost 6 bases to trimming and J lost 5 bases, with 11 bases between them. CDR1 is MNHEY and CDR2 is SVGEGT in the germline V gene. This CDR3 has 13 amino acids. This sequence joins TRBV6-2 or TRBV6-3 and TRBJ2-4; D ambiguous. The sequence derives from a female donor with Graves disease. The sequencing used peripheral blood mononuclear cells (PBMCs), collected when the disease was refractory, from a patient treated with antithyroid drugs. In DNA form, the CDR3 reads TGTGCCAGCAGACCGGGCCACGAAAACATTCAGTACTTC. This translates into CASRPGHENIQYF.